This T cell receptor beta chain was found in a study of blood T cell repertoires in COVID-19. About the research overall: Some COVID-19 samples were acute and others convalescent; all came from the United States, Italy and Spain. T cells, B-cell-depleted T cells, or PBMCs supplied cDNA or gDNA.

In the authors' workflow: Quantification of nucleated cells was approximated via reference gene primer amplification. Data came from immunoSEQ multiplex PCR; TCRdb stores just in-frame clones and leaves some out. That table gives V, J and clone size, and the DNA gave D and trimming. The sample lists about 39,000 clones, about 89% seen once, with over 2% in the top ten. Per the germline V gene, CDR1 is MGHDK and CDR2 is SYGVNS. There are 16 residues in the CDR3. After removal of 1 base from V and 6 bases from J, the junction contained 7 bases not matched to a gene. This chain connects TRBV25-1 to TRBJ2-2; TRBD1 agrees at 8 bases. Sequences were obtained from peripheral blood. The TCR originated in a man aged 45 to 65 with active COVID-19. The CDR3 nucleotides are TGTGCCAGCAGTGAATTGACAGGGGACCTTCCCGGGGAGCTGTTTTTT. Translation: CASSELTGDLPGELFF.